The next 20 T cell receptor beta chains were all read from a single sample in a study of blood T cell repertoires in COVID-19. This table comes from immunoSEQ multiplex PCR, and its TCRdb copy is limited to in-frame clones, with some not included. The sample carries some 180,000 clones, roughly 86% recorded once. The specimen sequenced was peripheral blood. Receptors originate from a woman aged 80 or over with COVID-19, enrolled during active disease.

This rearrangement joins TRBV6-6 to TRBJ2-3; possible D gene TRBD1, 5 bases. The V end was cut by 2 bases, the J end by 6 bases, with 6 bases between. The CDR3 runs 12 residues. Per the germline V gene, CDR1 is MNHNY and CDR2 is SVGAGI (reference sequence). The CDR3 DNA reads TGTGCCAGCAGTTACCCAGGGGATACGCAGTATTTT. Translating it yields CASSYPGDTQYF.

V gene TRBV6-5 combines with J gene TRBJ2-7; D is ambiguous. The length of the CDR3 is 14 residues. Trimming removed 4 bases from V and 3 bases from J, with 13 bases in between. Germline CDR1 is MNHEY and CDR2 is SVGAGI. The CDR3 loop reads CASSSLATGYEQYF. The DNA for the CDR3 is TGTGCCAGCAGTTCCCTGGCTACGGGCTACGAGCAGTACTTC.

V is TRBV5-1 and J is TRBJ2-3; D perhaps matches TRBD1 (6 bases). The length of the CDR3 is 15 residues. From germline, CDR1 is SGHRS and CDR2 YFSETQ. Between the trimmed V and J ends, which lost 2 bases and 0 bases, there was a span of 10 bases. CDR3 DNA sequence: TGCGCCAGCAGCTTACAGGGACCCAGCACAGATACGCAGTATTTT. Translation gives CASSLQGPSTDTQYF.

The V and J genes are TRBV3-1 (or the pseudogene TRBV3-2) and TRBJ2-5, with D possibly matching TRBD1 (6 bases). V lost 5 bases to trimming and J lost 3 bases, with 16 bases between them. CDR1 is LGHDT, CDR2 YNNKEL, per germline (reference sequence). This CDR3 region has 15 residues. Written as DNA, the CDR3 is TGTGCCAGCAGCGCGTCGGGACAAAAAAAAGAGACCCAGTACTTC. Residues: CASSASGQKKETQYF.

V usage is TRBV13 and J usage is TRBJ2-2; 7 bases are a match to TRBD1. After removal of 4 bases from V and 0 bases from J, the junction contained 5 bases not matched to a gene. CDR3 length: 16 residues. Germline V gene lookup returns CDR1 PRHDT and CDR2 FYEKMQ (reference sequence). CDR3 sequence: CASSSYRGANTGELFF. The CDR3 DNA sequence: TGTGCCAGCAGCTCGTACAGGGGCGCGAACACCGGGGAGCTGTTTTTT.

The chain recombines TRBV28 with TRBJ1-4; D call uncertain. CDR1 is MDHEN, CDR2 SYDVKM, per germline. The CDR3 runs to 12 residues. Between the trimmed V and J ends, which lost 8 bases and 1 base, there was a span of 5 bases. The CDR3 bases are TGTGCCAGCCGGGAAACTAATGAAAAACTGTTTTTT. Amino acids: CASRETNEKLFF.

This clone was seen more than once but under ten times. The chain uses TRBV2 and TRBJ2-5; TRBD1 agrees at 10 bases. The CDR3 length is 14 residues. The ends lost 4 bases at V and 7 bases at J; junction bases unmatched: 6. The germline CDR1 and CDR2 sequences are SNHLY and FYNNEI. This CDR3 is CASSGQGAVRTQYF. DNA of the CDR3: TGTGCCAGCAGTGGACAGGGGGCGGTTCGGACCCAGTACTTC.

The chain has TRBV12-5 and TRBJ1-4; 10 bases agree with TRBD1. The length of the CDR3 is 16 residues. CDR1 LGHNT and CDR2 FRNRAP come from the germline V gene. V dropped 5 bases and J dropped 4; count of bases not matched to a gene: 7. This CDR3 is CASGPRTGGFNEKLFF. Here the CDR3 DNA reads TGTGCTAGTGGTCCACGGACAGGGGGTTTTAATGAAAAACTGTTTTTT. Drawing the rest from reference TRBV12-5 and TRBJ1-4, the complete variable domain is DARVTQTPRHKVTEMGQEVTMRCQPILGHNTVFWYRQTMMQGLELLAYFRNRAPLDDSGMPKDRFSAEMPDATLATLKIQPSEPRDSAVYFCASGPRTGGFNEKLFFGSGTQLSVL.

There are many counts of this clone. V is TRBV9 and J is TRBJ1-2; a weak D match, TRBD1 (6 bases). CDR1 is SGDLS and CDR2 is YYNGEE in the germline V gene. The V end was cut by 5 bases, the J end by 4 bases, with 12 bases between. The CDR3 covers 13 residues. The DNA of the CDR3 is TGTGCCAGCAGTGATGACAGGCTCTATGGCTACACCTTC. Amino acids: CASSDDRLYGYTF.

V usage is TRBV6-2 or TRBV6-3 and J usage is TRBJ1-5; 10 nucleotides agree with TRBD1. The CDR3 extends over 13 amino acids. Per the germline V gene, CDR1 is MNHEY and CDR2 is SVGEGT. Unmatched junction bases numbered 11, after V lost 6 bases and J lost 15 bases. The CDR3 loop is CASSLGTGASPHF. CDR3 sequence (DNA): TGTGCCAGCAGCCTTGGGACAGGGGCCTCCCCGCATTTT.

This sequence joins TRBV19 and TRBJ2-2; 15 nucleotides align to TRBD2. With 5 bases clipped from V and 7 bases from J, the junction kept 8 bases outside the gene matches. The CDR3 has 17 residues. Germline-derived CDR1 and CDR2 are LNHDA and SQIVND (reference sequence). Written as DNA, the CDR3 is TGTGCCAGTAGTCCGCGGACTAGCGGGAGGGCTCTCGGGGAGCTGTTTTTT. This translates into CASSPRTSGRALGELFF. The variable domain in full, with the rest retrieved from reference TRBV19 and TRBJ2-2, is DGGITQSPKYLFRKEGQNVTLSCEQNLNHDAMYWYRQDPGQGLRLIYYSQIVNDFQKGDIAEGYSVSREKKESFPLTVTSAQKNPTAFYLCASSPRTSGRALGELFFGEGSRLTVL.

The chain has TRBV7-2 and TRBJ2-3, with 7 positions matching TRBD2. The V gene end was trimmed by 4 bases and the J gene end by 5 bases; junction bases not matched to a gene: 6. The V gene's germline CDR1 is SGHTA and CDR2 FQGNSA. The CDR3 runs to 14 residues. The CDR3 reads CASSYGLEGDTQYF. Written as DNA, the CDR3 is TGTGCCAGCAGCTACGGACTAGAGGGAGATACGCAGTATTTT.

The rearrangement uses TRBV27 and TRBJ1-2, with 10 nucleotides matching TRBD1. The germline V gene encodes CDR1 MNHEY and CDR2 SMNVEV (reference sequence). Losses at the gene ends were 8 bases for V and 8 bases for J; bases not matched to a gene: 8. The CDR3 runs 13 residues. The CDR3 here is CASRPGTGEGYTF. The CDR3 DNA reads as TGTGCCAGCCGCCCGGGGACAGGGGAGGGCTACACCTTC.

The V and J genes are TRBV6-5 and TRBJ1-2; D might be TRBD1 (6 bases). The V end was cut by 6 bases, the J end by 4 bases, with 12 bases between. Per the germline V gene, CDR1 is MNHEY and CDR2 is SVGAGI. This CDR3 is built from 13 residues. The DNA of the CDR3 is TGTGCCAGCAGACCTGACAGGTCCTATGGCTACACCTTC. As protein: CASRPDRSYGYTF.

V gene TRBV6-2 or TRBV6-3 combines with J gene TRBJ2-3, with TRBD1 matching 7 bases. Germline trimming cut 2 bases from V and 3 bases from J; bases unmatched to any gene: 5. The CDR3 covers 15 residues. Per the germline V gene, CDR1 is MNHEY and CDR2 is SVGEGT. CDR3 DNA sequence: TGTGCCAGCAGTTACCCAGACAGGGCAACAGATACGCAGTATTTT. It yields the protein CASSYPDRATDTQYF.

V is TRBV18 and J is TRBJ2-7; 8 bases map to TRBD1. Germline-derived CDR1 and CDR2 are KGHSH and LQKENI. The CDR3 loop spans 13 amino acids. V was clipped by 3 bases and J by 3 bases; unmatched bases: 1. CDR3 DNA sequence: TGTGCCAGCTCACCGGGACAGGACTACGAGCAGTACTTC. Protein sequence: CASSPGQDYEQYF. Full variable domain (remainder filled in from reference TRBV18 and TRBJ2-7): NAGVMQNPRHLVRRRGQEARLRCSPMKGHSHVYWYRQLPEEGLKFMVYLQKENIIDESGMPKERFSAEFPKEGPSILRIQQVVRGDSAAYFCASSPGQDYEQYFGPGTRLTVT.

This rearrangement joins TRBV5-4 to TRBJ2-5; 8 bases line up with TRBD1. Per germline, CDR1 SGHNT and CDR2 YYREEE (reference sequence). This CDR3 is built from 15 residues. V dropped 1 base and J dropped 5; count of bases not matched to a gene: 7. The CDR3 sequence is CASSLIAGGAETQYF. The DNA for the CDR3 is TGTGCCAGCAGCTTGATTGCAGGGGGCGCCGAGACCCAGTACTTC.

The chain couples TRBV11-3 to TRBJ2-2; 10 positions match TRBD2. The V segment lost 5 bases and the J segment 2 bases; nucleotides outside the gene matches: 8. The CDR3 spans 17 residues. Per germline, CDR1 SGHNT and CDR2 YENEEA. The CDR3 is CASSPGTSGENTGELFF. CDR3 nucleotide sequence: TGTGCCAGCAGCCCGGGAACTAGCGGGGAAAACACCGGGGAGCTGTTTTTT.

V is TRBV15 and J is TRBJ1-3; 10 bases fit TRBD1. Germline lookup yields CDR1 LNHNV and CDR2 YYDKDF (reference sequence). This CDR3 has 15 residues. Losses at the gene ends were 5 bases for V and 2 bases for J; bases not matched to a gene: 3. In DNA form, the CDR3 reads TGTGCCACCAGCGTCGACAGGGGGCCTGGAAACACCATATATTTT. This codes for CATSVDRGPGNTIYF.

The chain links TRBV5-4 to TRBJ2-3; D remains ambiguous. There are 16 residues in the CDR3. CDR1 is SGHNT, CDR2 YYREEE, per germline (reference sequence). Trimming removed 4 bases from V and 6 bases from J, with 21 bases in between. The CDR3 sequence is CASSPDSYRHSDTQYF. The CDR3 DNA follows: TGTGCCAGCAGCCCCGACTCCTATCGGCACTCGGATACGCAGTATTTT. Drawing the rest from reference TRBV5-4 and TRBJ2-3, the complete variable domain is ETGVTQSPTHLIKTRGQQVTLRCSSQSGHNTVSWYQQALGQGPQFIFQYYREEENGRGNFPPRFSGLQFPNYSSELNVNALELDDSALYLCASSPDSYRHSDTQYFGPGTRLTVL.